This TCR beta chain was sequenced during a study of CD8 T cells in ankylosing spondylitis. Findings of the study overall: Reportedly, matched ankylosing spondylitis synovial fluid was significantly enriched for disease-linked clones. Peripheral blood samples showed relatively rare disease-linked clones, and these clones were CD8+. Before this, some motif variants had been reported in reactive arthritis synovial fluid and blood. A TCR beta motif made of about 8 highly homologous variants seemed typical of ankylosing spondylitis blood.

Scientists made TCR beta libraries using quantitative 5'-RACE with molecular barcodes. MiXCR, run by TCRdb on the 5' RACE reads, gives a single entry per CDR3 protein. This table has 220,000 or so distinct CDR3 sequences, about 16% appearing once. CDR3 size: 19 residues. Losses at the gene ends were 3 bases for V and 1 base for J; bases not matched to a gene: 15. From germline, CDR1 is SGHRS and CDR2 YFSETQ. This clonotype was counted many times. Its antigen is undetermined. This TCR derives from a male donor with ankylosing spondylitis. V and J are TRBV5-1 and TRBJ1-4, with 7 bases aligning to TRBD1. Sequencing input: blood, either unsorted or a sorted T cell fraction (not recorded which). CDR3 in DNA: TGCGCCAGCAGCTGGACCGGGACAGAATACCAGTTAACTAATGAAAAACTGTTTTTT. Protein product: CASSWTGTEYQLTNEKLFF. Variable domain in full (rest from reference TRBV5-1 and TRBJ1-4): KAGVTQTPRYLIKTRGQQVTLSCSPISGHRSVSWYQQTPGQGLQFLFEYFSETQRNKGNFPGRFSGRQFSNSRSEMNVSTLELGDSALYLCASSWTGTEYQLTNEKLFFGSGTQLSVL.